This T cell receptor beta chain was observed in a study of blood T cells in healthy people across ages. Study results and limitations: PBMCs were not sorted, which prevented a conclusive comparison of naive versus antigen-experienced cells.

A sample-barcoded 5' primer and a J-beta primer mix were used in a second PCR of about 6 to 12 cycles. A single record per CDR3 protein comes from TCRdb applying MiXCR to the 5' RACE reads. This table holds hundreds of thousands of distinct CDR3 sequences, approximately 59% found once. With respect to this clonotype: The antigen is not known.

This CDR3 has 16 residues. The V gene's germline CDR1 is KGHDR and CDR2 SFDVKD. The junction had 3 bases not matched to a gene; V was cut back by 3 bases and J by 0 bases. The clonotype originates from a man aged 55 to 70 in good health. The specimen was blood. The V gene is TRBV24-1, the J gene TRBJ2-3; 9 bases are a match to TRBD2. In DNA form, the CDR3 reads TGTGCCACCAGTGATGAAGGACTAGCGAGCACAGATACGCAGTATTTT. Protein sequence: CATSDEGLASTDTQYF.